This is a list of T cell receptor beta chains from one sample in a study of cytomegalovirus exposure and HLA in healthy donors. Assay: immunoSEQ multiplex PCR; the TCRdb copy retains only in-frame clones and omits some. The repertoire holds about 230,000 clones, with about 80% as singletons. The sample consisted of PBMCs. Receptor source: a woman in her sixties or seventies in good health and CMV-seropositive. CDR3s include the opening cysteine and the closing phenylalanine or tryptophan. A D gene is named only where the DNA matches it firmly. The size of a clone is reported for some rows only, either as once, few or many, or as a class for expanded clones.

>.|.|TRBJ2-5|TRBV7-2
TGTGCCAGCAGCGGAGTGGGGGGGACCCAGTACTTC
CASSGVGGTQYF
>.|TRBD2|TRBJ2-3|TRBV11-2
TGTGCCAGCAGCTTTTTCCGCAGGACTAGCCGAAATACGCAGTATTTT
CASSFFRRTSRNTQYF
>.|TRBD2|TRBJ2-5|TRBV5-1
TGCGCCAGCAGCCTGACTCTAGCGGGAGGAGAGACCCAGTACTTC
CASSLTLAGGETQYF
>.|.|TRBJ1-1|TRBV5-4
TGTGCCAGCACGGGGTGGGAATCGAACACTGAAGCTTTCTTT
CASTGWESNTEAFF
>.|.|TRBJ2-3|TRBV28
TGTGCCAGCCACCTCACAGGCACAGATACGCAGTATTTT
CASHLTGTDTQYF
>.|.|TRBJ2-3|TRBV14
TGTGCCAGCAGCCAAGATGGGCCACTTTGGGGCACAGATACGCAGTATTTT
CASSQDGPLWGTDTQYF
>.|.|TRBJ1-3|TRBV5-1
TGCGCCAGCAGTACCGGGGGGGGAAACACCATATATTTT
CASSTGGGNTIYF
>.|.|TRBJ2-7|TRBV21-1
TGTGCCAGCAGCACATGCGGGACAGCGCTCTCCTACGAGCAGTACTTC
CASSTCGTALSYEQYF
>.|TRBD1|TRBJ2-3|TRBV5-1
TGCGCCAGCTCACAAAGGACAGGGTCCACAGATACGCAGTATTTT
CASSQRTGSTDTQYF
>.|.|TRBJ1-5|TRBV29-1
TGCAGCGTCTGGGATGCGGGTCAGCCCCAGCATTTT
CSVWDAGQPQHF
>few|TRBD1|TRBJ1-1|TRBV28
TGTGCCAGCAGCACCGGGACAGTGAACACTGAAGCTTTCTTT
CASSTGTVNTEAFF
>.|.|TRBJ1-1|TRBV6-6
TGTGCCAGCAGGGCAGGGTGGATCACTGAAGCTTTCTTT
CASRAGWITEAFF
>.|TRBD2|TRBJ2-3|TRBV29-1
TGCAGCGTTGGGGTCGTTCTAGCGGGTCTTACAGATACGCAGTATTTT
CSVGVVLAGLTDTQYF
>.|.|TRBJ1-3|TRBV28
TGTGCCAGCAGTTTCACAAGAATCTCTGGAAACACCATATATTTT
CASSFTRISGNTIYF
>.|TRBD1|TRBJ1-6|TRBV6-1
TGTGCCAGCAGTGCCCGGGACAGGGGTTCACCCCTCCACTTT
CASSARDRGSPLHF
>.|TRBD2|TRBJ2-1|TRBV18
TGTGCCAGCTCCGGGACTAGCGGCGGTGGTGGGTACAATGAGCAGTTCTTC
CASSGTSGGGGYNEQFF
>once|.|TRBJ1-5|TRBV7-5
TGTGTCAGAACCAGACAGGAAATTTGCAATCAGCCCCAGCATTTT
CVRTRQEICNQPQHF